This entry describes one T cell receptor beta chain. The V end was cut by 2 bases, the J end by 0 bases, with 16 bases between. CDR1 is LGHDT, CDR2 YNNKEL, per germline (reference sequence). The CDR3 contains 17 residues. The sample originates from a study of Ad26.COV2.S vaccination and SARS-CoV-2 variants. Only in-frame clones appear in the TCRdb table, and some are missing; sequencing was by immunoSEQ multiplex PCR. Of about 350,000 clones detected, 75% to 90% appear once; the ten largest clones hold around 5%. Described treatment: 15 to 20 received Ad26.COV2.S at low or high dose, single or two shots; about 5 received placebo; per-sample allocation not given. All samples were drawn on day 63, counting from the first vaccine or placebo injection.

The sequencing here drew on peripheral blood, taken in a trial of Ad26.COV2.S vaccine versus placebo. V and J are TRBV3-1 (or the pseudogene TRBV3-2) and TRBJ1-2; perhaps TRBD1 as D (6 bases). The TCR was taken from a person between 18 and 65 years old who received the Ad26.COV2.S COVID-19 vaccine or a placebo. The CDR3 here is CASSQLRRGEANYGYTF. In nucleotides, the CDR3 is TGTGCCAGCAGCCAACTTCGAAGGGGGGAAGCTAACTATGGCTACACCTTC.